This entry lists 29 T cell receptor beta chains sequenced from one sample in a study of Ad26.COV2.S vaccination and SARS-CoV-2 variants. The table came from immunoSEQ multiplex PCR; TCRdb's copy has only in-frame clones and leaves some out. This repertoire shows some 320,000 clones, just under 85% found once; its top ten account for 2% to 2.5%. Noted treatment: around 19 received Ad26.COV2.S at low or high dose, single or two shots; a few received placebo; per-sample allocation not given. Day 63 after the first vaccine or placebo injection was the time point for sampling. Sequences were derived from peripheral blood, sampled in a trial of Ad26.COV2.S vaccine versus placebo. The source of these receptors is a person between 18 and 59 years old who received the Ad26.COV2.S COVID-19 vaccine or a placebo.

This CDR3 reads CASRPPVQPEQFF. CDR3 nucleotides: TGTGCCAGCAGACCTCCAGTGCAACCTGAGCAGTTCTTC. This chain uses TRBV28 with TRBJ2-1; unclear D gene. This CDR3 contains 13 residues. CDR1 MDHEN and CDR2 SYDVKM come from the germline V gene. Trimming pared 6 bases from V and 9 bases from J, leaving 15 bases between.

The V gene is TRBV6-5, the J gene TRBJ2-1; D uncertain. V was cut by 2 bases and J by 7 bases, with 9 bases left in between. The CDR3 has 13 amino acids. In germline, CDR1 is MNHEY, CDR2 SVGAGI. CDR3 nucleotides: TGTGCCAGCAGTTACCAGTATCCGAATGAGCAGTTCTTC. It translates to CASSYQYPNEQFF.

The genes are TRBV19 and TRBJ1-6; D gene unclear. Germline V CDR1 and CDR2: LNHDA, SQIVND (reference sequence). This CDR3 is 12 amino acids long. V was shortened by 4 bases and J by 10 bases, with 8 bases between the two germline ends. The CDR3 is CASSTELSPLHF. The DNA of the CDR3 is TGTGCCAGTAGTACCGAACTATCACCCCTCCACTTT.

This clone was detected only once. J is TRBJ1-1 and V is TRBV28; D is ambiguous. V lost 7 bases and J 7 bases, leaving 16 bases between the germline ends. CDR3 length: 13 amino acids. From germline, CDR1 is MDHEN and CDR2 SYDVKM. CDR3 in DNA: TGTGCCAGCATCACACCCGCAGCAGATGAAGCTTTCTTT. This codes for CASITPAADEAFF.

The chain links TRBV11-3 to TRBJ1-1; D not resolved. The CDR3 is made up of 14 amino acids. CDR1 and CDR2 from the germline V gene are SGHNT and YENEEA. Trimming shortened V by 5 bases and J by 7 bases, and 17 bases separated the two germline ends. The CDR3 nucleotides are TGTGCCAGCAGCCCCACCTCTGACCGGATTGAAGCTTTCTTT. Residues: CASSPTSDRIEAFF.

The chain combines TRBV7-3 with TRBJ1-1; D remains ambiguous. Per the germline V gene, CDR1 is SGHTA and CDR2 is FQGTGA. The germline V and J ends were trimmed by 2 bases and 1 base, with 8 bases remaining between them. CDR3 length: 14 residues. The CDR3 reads CASSLHGENTEAFF. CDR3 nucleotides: TGTGCCAGCAGCTTACATGGGGAGAACACTGAAGCTTTCTTT.

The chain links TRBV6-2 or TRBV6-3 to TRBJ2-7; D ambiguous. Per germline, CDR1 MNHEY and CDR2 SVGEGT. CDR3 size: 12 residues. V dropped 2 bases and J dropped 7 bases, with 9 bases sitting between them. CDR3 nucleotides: TGTGCCAGCAGTTACACGAAGGCGGAGCAGTACTTC. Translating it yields CASSYTKAEQYF.

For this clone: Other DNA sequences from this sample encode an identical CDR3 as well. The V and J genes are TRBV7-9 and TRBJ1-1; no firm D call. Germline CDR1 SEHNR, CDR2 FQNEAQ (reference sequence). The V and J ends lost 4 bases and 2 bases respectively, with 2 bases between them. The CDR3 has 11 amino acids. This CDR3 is CASSSNTEAFF. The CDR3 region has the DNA TGTGCCAGCAGCTCTAACACTGAAGCTTTCTTT.

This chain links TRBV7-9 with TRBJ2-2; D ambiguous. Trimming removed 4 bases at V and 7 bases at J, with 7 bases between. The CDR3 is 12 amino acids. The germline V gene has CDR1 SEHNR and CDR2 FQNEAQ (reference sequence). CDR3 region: CASSSPVGELFF. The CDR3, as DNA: TGTGCCAGCAGCTCCCCCGTCGGGGAGCTGTTTTTT. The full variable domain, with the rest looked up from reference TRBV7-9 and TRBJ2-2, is DTGVSQNPRHKITKRGQNVTFRCDPISEHNRLYWYRQTLGQGPEFLTYFQNEAQLEKSRLLSDRFSAERPKGSFSTLEIQRTEQGDSAMYLCASSSPVGELFFGEGSRLTVL.

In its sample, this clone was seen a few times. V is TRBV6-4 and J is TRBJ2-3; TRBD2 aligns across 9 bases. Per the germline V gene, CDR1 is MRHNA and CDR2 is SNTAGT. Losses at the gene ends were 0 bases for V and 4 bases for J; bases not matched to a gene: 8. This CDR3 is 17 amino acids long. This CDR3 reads CASSDSIGGGASDTQYF. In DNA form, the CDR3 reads TGTGCCAGCAGTGACTCGATCGGCGGGGGGGCTTCAGATACGCAGTATTTT.

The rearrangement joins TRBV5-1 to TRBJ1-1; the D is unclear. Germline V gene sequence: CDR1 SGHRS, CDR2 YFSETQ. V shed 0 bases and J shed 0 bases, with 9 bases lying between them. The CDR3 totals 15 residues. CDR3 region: CASSLDGSMNTEAFF. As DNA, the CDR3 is TGCGCCAGCAGCTTGGATGGCAGTATGAACACTGAAGCTTTCTTT.

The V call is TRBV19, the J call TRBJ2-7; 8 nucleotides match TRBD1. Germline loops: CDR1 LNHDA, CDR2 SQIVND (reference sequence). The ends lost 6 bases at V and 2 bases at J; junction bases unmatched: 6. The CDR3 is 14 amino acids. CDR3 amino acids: CASSRTGPTYEQYF. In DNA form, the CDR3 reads TGTGCCAGTAGCAGGACAGGGCCAACCTACGAGCAGTACTTC.

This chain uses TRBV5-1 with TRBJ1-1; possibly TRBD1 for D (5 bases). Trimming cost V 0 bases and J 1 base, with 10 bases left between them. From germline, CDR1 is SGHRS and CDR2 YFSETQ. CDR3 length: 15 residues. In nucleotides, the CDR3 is TGCGCCAGCAGCTTGGATGGACAACCGAACACTGAAGCTTTCTTT. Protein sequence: CASSLDGQPNTEAFF. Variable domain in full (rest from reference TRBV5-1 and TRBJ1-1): KAGVTQTPRYLIKTRGQQVTLSCSPISGHRSVSWYQQTPGQGLQFLFEYFSETQRNKGNFPGRFSGRQFSNSRSEMNVSTLELGDSALYLCASSLDGQPNTEAFFGQGTRLTVV.

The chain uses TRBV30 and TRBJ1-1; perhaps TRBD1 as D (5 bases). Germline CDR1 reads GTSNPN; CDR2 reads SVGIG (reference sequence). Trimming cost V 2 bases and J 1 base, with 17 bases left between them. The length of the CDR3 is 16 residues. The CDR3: CAWSRVRGNWNTEAFF. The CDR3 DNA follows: TGTGCCTGGAGTCGTGTACGGGGCAATTGGAACACTGAAGCTTTCTTT.

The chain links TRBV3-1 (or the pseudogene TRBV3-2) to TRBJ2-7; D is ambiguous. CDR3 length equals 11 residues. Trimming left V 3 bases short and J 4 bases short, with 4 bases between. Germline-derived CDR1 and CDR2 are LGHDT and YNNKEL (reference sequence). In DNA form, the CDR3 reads TGTGCCAGCAGCCAGTGGTACGAGCAGTACTTC. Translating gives CASSQWYEQYF.

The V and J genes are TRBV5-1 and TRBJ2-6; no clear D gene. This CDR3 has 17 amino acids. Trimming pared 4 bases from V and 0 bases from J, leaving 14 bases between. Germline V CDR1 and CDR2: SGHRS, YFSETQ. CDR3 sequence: CASSASGVDSGANVLTF. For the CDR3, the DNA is TGCGCCAGCAGCGCCAGTGGCGTCGACTCTGGGGCCAACGTCCTGACTTTC.

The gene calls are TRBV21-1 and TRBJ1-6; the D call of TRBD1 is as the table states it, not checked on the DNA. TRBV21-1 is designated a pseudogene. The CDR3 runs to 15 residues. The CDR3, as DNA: TGTGCCAGCAGCAAAATTAAGGGGGCGCGTTCACCCCTCCACTTT. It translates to CASSKIKGARSPLHF.

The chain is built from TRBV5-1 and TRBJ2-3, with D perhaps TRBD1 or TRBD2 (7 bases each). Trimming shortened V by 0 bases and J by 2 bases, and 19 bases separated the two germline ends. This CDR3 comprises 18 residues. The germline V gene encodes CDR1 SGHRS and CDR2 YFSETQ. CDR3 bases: TGCGCCAGCAGCTTGGTCCCGAAGGGAGGGGGCGTCACAGATACGCAGTATTTT. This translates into CASSLVPKGGGVTDTQYF.

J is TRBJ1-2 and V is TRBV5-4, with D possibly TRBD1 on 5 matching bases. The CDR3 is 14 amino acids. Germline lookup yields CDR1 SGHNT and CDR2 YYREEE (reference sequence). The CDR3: CESSGGPLNYGYTF. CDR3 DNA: TGTGAGAGCTCGGGGGGACCCTTGAACTATGGCTACACCTTC.

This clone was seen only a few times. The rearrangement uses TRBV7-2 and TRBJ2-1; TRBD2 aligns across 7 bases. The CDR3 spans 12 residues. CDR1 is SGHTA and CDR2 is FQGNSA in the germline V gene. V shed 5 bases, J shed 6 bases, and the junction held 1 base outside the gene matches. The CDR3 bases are TGTGCCAGCAGCCGGACTAGCAATGAGCAGTTCTTC. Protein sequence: CASSRTSNEQFF.

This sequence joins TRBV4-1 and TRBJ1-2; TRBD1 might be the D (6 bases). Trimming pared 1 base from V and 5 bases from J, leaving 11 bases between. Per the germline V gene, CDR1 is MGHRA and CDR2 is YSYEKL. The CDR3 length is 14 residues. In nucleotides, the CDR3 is TGCGCCAGCAGCCAAGTTCCCACAGGGTATGGCTACACCTTC. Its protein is CASSQVPTGYGYTF.

The CDR3 bases are TGTGCCAGCAGCTTACAGGGATCCAACTATGGCTACACCTTC. Translation gives CASSLQGSNYGYTF. This chain joins TRBV6-5 and TRBJ1-2, with D tentatively TRBD1 (6 bases). Germline assignment: CDR1 MNHEY and CDR2 SVGAGI. The CDR3 is made up of 14 amino acids. V lost 6 bases to trimming and J lost 2 bases, with 13 bases between them.

CDR3 coding DNA: TGTGCCAGCAGCTTGAACCAGAACGGGGCGGCAGATACGCAGTATTTT. Protein: CASSLNQNGAADTQYF. The rearrangement links TRBV5-4 to TRBJ2-3, with D possibly called TRBD1 or TRBD2 (5 bases each). Trimming shortened V by 1 base and J by 4 bases, and 16 bases separated the two germline ends. From germline, CDR1 is SGHNT and CDR2 YYREEE (reference sequence). The CDR3 has 16 amino acids.

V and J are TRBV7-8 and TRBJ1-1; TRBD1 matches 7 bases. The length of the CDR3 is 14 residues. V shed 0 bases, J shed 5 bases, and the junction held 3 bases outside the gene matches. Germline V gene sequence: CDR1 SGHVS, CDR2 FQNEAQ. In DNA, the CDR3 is TGTGCCAGCAGCTTAGCGGGCAGGGGGACTGAAGCTTTCTTT. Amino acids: CASSLAGRGTEAFF.

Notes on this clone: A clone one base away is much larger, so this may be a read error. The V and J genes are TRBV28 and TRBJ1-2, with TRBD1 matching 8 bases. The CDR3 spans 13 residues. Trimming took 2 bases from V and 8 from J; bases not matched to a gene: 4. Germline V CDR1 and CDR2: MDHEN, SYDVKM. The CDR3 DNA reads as TGTGCCAGCAGTTTACAGGGGGCGGGAGGCTACACCTTC. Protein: CASSLQGAGGYTF.

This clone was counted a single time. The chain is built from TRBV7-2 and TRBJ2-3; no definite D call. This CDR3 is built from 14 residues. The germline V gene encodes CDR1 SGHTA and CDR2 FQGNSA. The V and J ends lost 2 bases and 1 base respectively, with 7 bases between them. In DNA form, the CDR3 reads TGTGCCAGCAGCTTATTATCCGGCACAGATACGCAGTATTTT. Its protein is CASSLLSGTDTQYF.

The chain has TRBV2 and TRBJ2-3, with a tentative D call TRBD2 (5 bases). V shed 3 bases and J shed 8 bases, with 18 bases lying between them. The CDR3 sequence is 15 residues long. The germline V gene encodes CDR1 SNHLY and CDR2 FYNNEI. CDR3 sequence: CASSEGYSGGGTQYF. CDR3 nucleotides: TGTGCCAGCAGTGAGGGTTACAGCGGAGGAGGTACGCAGTATTTT.

The CDR3 DNA reads TGCGCCAGCAGCTTTACAGGACAGTATAATTCACCCCTCCACTTT. Protein sequence: CASSFTGQYNSPLHF. The rearrangement links TRBV5-1 to TRBJ1-6, with D perhaps TRBD1 (6 bases). CDR3 length: 15 amino acids. CDR1 is SGHRS and CDR2 is YFSETQ in the germline V gene. Trimming took 2 bases from V and 4 from J, leaving 10 bases between them.

CDR3 sequence: CAISEGGGNGNNEQFF. The CDR3 region has the DNA TGTGCCATCAGTGAAGGCGGGGGGAACGGGAACAATGAGCAGTTCTTC. The chain uses TRBV10-3 and TRBJ2-1; 8 nucleotides agree with TRBD2. Germline CDR1 ENHRY, CDR2 SYGVKD. After removal of 3 bases from V and 5 bases from J, the junction contained 9 bases not matched to a gene. The CDR3 consists of 16 residues.